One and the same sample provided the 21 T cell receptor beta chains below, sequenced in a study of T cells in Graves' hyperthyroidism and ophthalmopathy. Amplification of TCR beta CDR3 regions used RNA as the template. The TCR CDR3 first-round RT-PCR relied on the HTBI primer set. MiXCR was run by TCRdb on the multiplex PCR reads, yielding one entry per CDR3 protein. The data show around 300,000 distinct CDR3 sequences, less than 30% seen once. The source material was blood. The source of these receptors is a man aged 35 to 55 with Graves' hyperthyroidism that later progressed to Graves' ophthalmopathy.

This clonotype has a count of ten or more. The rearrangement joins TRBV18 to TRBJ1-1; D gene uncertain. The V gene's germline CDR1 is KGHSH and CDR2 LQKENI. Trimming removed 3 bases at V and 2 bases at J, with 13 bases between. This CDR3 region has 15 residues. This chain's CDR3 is CASSPGPNKNTEAFF. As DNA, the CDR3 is TGTGCCAGCTCACCCGGTCCTAATAAAAACACTGAAGCTTTCTTT.

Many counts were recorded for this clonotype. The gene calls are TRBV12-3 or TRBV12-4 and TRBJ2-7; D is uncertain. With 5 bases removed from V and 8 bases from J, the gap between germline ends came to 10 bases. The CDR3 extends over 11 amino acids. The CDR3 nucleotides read TGTGCCAGCAGTCCTAAGCGCAAGCAGTACTTC. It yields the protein CASSPKRKQYF.

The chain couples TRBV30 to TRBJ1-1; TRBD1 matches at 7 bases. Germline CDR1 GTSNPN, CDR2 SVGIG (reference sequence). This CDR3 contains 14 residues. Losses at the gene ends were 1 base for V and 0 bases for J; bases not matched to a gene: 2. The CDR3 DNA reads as TGTGCCTGGAGTGGCAGGGGGATGAACACTGAAGCTTTCTTT. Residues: CAWSGRGMNTEAFF.

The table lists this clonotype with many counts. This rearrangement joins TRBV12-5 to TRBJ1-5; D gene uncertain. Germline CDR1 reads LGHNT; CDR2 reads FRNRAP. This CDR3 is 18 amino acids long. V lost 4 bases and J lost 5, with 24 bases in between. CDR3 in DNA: TGTGCTAGTGGTTCCCTTTCAGTTGGCACCGGATTTCATCAGCCCCAGCATTTT. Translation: CASGSLSVGTGFHQPQHF.

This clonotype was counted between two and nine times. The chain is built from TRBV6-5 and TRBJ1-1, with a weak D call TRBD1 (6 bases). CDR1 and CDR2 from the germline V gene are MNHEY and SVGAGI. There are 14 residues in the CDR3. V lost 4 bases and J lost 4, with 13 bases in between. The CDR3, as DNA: TGTGCCAGCAGTTCCCCCACAGGGTTCACTGAAGCTTTCTTT. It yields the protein CASSSPTGFTEAFF.

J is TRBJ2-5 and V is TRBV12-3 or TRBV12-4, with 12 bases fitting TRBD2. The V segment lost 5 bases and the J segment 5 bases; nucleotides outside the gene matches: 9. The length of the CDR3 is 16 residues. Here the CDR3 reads CASSRGMTSGSETQYF. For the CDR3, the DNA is TGTGCCAGCAGTCGGGGGATGACTAGCGGGAGTGAGACCCAGTACTTC.

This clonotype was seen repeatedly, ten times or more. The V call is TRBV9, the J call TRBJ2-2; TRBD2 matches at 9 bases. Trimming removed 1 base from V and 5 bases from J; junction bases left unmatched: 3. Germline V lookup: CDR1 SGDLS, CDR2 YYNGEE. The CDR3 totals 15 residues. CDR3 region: CASSVHSGSTGELFF. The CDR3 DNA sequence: TGTGCCAGCAGCGTACATAGCGGGAGTACCGGGGAGCTGTTTTTT.

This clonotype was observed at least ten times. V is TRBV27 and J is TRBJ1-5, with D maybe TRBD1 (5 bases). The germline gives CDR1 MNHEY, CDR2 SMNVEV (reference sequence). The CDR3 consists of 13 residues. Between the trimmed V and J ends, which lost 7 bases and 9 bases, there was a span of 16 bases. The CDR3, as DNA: TGTGCCAGCATCGGGCAGGGTAAACCGCCCCAGCATTTT. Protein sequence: CASIGQGKPPQHF.

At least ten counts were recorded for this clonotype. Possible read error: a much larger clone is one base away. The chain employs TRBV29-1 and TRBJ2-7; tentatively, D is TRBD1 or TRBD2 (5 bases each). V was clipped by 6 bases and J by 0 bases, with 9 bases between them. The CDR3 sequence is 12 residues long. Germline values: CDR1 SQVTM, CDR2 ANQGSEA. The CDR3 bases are TGCAGCGTCAGGGACGACTCCTACGAGCAGTACTTC. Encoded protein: CSVRDDSYEQYF.

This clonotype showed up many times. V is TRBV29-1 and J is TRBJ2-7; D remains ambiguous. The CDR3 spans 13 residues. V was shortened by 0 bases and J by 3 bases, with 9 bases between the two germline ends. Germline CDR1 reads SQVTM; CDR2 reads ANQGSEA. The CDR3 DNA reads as TGCAGCGTTGAAGATCGCGAGCACTACGAGCAGTACTTC. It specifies CSVEDREHYEQYF.

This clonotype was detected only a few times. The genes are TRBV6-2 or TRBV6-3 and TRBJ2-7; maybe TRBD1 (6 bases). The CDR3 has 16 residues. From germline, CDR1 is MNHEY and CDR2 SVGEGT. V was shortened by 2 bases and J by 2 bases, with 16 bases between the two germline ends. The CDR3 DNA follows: TGTGCCAGCAGTTACCCGACCGGGACACCAACCTACGAGCAGTACTTC. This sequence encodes CASSYPTGTPTYEQYF.

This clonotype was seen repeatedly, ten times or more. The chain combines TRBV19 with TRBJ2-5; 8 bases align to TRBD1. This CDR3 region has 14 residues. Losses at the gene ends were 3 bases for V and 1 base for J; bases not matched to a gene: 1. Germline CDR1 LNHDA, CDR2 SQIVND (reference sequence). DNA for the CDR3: TGTGCCAGTAGTATCGGACAGGGCCAAGAGACCCAGTACTTC. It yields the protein CASSIGQGQETQYF. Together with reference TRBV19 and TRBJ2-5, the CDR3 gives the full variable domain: DGGITQSPKYLFRKEGQNVTLSCEQNLNHDAMYWYRQDPGQGLRLIYYSQIVNDFQKGDIAEGYSVSREKKESFPLTVTSAQKNPTAFYLCASSIGQGQETQYFGPGTRLLVL.

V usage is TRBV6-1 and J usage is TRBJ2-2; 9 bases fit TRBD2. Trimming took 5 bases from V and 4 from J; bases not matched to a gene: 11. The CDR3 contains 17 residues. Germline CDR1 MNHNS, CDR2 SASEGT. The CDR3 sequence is CASSRVAGALATGELFF. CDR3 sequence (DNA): TGTGCCAGCAGTCGGGTAGCGGGAGCGTTGGCCACCGGGGAGCTGTTTTTT.

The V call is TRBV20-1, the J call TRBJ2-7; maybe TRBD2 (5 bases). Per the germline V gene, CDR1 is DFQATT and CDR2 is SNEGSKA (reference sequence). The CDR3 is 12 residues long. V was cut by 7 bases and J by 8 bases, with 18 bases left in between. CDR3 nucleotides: TGCAGTGTCCGGATAGGCCCGGGGAAGCAGTACTTC. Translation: CSVRIGPGKQYF.

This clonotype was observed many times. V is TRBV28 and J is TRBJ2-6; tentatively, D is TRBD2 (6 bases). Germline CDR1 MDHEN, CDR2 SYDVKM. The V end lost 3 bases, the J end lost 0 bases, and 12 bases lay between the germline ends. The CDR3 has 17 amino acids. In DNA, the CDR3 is TGTGCCAGCAGTTTCGGCGGGACCCACTCTGGGGCCAACGTCCTGACTTTC. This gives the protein CASSFGGTHSGANVLTF.

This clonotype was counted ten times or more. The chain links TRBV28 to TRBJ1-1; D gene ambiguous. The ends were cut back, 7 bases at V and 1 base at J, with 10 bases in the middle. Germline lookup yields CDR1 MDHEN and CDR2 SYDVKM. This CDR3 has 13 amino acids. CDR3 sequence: CASNTPWNTEAFF. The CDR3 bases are TGTGCCAGCAACACGCCATGGAACACTGAAGCTTTCTTT. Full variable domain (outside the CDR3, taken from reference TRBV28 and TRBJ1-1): DVKVTQSSRYLVKRTGEKVFLECVQDMDHENMFWYRQDPGLGLRLIYFSYDVKMKEKGDIPEGYSVSREKKERFSLILESASTNQTSMYLCASNTPWNTEAFFGQGTRLTVV.

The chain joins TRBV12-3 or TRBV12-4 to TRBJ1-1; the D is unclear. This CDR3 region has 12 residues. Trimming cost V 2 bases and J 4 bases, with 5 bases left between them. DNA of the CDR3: TGTGCCAGCAGTTTACCCCTCACTGAAGCTTTCTTT. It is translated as CASSLPLTEAFF.

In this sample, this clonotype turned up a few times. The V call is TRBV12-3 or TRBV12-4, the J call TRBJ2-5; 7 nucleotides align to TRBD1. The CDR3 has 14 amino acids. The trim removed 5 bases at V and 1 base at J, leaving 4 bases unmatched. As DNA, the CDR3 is TGTGCCAGCAGTCGGGGACAGAGCCAAGAGACCCAGTACTTC. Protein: CASSRGQSQETQYF.

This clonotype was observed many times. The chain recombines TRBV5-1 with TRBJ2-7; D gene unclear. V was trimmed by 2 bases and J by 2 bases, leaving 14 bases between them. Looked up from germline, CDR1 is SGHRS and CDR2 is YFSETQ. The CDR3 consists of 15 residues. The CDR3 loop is CASSFQAGQTYEQYF. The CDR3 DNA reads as TGCGCCAGCAGCTTTCAAGCAGGCCAGACCTACGAGCAGTACTTC.

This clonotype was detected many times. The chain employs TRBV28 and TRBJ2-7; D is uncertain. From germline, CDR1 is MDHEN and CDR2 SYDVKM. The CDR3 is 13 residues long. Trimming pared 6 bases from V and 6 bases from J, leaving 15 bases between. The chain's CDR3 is CASRPLGPSEQYF. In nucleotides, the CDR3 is TGTGCCAGCAGACCCCTGGGCCCCTCCGAGCAGTACTTC.

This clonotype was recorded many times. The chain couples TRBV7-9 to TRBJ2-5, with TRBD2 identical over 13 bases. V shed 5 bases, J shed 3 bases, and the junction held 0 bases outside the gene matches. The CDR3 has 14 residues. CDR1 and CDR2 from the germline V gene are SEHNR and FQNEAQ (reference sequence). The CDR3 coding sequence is TGTGCCAGCAGCGGGACTAGCGGGGAAGAGACCCAGTACTTC. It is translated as CASSGTSGEETQYF.